Below, 22 T cell receptor beta chains from the same sample are listed, as sequenced in a study of control samples from healthy donors and cancer patients. Libraries were prepared by immunoSEQ multiplex PCR; TCRdb keeps only in-frame clonotypes and omits some of them. The table includes 45,000 to 60,000 clones, about 85% detected once. Input material: PBMCs. The receptors shown here come from a man aged 60-69 years with head and neck cancer.

V gene TRBV6-5 combines with J gene TRBJ1-3, with no clear D. The CDR3 runs to 13 residues. The V and J ends lost 4 bases and 1 base respectively, with 5 bases between them. The germline CDR1 and CDR2 sequences are MNHEY and SVGAGI. CDR3 nucleotides: TGTGCCAGCAGTTTAAGTTCTGGAAACACCATATATTTT. Its protein product is CASSLSSGNTIYF.

This clone was picked up one time. CDR3 nucleotide sequence: TGTGCCAGTGGATTAGACAGGGGATACACCGGGGAGCTGTTTTTT. As protein: CASGLDRGYTGELFF. The chain couples TRBV19 to TRBJ2-2; 8 bases map to TRBD1. The CDR3 loop spans 15 amino acids. The germline gives CDR1 LNHDA, CDR2 SQIVND (reference sequence). V was pared by 8 bases and J by 3 bases, with 8 bases of the junction left unmatched. The full variable domain, rest sourced from reference TRBV19 and TRBJ2-2, is DGGITQSPKYLFRKEGQNVTLSCEQNLNHDAMYWYRQDPGQGLRLIYYSQIVNDFQKGDIAEGYSVSREKKESFPLTVTSAQKNPTAFYLCASGLDRGYTGELFFGEGSRLTVL.

This chain joins TRBV5-1 and TRBJ2-7, with 8 bases matching TRBD1. Per germline, CDR1 SGHRS and CDR2 YFSETQ. This CDR3 contains 15 residues. V was clipped by 4 bases and J by 4 bases; unmatched bases: 10. Here the CDR3 DNA reads TGCGCCAGCAGCCCAGATTGGCAGGGGGCGTACGAGCAGTACTTC. Amino acid sequence: CASSPDWQGAYEQYF.

This chain uses TRBV10-3 with TRBJ1-6, with D uncertain. CDR1 and CDR2 from the germline V gene are ENHRY and SYGVKD. This CDR3 is built from 16 residues. Trimming cost V 0 bases and J 6 bases, with 12 bases left between them. The CDR3 protein is CAISESGSEINSPLHF. Written as DNA, the CDR3 is TGTGCCATCAGTGAGTCAGGCTCAGAGATTAATTCACCCCTCCACTTT.

The J gene is TRBJ2-4, the V gene TRBV7-2; no definite D call. Trimming shortened V by 2 bases and J by 9 bases, and 8 bases separated the two germline ends. The V gene's germline CDR1 is SGHTA and CDR2 FQGNSA. There are 12 residues in the CDR3. The chain's CDR3 is CASSLQESIQYF. DNA for the CDR3: TGTGCCAGCAGCTTACAGGAGAGCATTCAGTACTTC. Combining the CDR3 with reference TRBV7-2 and TRBJ2-4 gives the whole variable domain GAGVSQSPSNKVTEKGKDVELRCDPISGHTALYWYRQSLGQGLEFLIYFQGNSAPDKSGLPSDRFSAERTGGSVSTLTIQRTQQEDSAVYLCASSLQESIQYFGAGTRLSVL.

The genes are TRBV2 and TRBJ1-3; TRBD1 might be the D (5 bases). Germline V gives CDR1 SNHLY, CDR2 FYNNEI. The V and J ends lost 6 bases and 3 bases respectively, with 9 bases between them. This CDR3 comprises 13 residues. This CDR3 reads CASRGDGGNTIYF. CDR3 DNA: TGTGCCAGCAGGGGGGACGGTGGAAACACCATATATTTT.

The rearrangement joins TRBV4-1 to TRBJ2-2; D not resolved. Germline assignment: CDR1 MGHRA and CDR2 YSYEKL. The CDR3 is 13 amino acids. Trimming stripped 1 base from V and 4 bases from J, with 4 bases between. CDR3 DNA sequence: TGCGCCAGCAGCCAAGGGGCCACCGGGGAGCTGTTTTTT. The encoded protein is CASSQGATGELFF.

The J gene is TRBJ2-3, the V gene TRBV5-6; no clear D gene. Trimming took 5 bases from V and 6 from J, leaving 13 bases between them. Germline V CDR1 and CDR2: SGHDT, YYEEEE. The CDR3 spans 13 residues. For the CDR3, the DNA is TGTGCCAGCAGTCTCCCCAGCGTCGATACGCAGTATTTT. It encodes CASSLPSVDTQYF. Using reference TRBV5-6 and TRBJ2-3 for the parts outside the CDR3, the full variable domain is DAGVTQSPTHLIKTRGQQVTLRCSPKSGHDTVSWYQQALGQGPQFIFQYYEEEERQRGNFPDRFSGHQFPNYSSELNVNALLLGDSALYLCASSLPSVDTQYFGPGTRLTVL.

V gene TRBV5-1 combines with J gene TRBJ2-2; possibly TRBD1 or TRBD2 for D (6 bases each). Germline-derived CDR1 and CDR2 are SGHRS and YFSETQ. This CDR3 spans 16 amino acids. Trimming cost V 2 bases and J 1 base, with 12 bases left between them. The CDR3 nucleotides are TGCGCCAGCAGCTTTCTTGGAGGGGGGAACACCGGGGAGCTGTTTTTT. Translation: CASSFLGGGNTGELFF.

This chain joins TRBV11-2 and TRBJ1-2, with 7 bases matching TRBD1. The CDR3 has 15 amino acids. Germline assignment: CDR1 SGHAT and CDR2 FQNNGV. The V segment lost 5 bases and the J segment 6 bases; nucleotides outside the gene matches: 12. DNA for the CDR3: TGTGCCAGCAGCAGTATCCCACAGGGGAAGAATGGCTACACCTTC. Residues: CASSSIPQGKNGYTF.

The chain combines TRBV19 with TRBJ2-3; D perhaps matches TRBD2 (5 bases). The CDR3 extends over 14 amino acids. The V end lost 4 bases, the J end lost 5 bases, and 13 bases lay between the germline ends. CDR1 LNHDA and CDR2 SQIVND come from the germline V gene (reference sequence). The CDR3 spells CASSTKLVRDTQYF. CDR3 sequence (DNA): TGTGCCAGTAGTACCAAACTAGTGAGAGATACGCAGTATTTT.

The chain couples TRBV5-5 to TRBJ2-2; 9 bases fit TRBD1. Germline V gene lookup returns CDR1 SGHKS and CDR2 YYEKEE (reference sequence). The CDR3 runs to 16 residues. With 0 bases clipped from V and 4 bases from J, the junction kept 4 bases outside the gene matches. The CDR3 protein is CASSLGGTGFTGELFF. The CDR3 DNA reads TGTGCCAGCAGCTTGGGTGGGACAGGGTTCACCGGGGAGCTGTTTTTT.

The V gene is TRBV19, the J gene TRBJ2-5; 12 bases agree with TRBD2. V shed 1 base and J 1 base; nucleotides not matched to a gene: 4. Per germline, CDR1 LNHDA and CDR2 SQIVND (reference sequence). CDR3 length: 17 residues. CDR3 sequence (DNA): TGTGCCAGTAGTATAGGACTAGCGGGAGACTTCCAAGAGACCCAGTACTTC. Translation: CASSIGLAGDFQETQYF.

The rearrangement uses TRBV24-1 and TRBJ2-5; D might be TRBD1 or TRBD2, each matching 6 bases. This CDR3 is built from 19 residues. Germline assignment: CDR1 KGHDR and CDR2 SFDVKD. Trimming removed 3 bases from V and 4 bases from J, with 26 bases in between. CDR3 nucleotide sequence: TGTGCCACCAGTGATCCCCTAGGTAGCGGACAGAGGACCGCAGAGACCCAGTACTTC. It encodes CATSDPLGSGQRTAETQYF.

The rearrangement links TRBV18 to TRBJ1-1; D unclear. Germline CDR1 reads KGHSH; CDR2 reads LQKENI. The length of the CDR3 is 13 residues. Trimming pared 1 base from V and 6 bases from J, leaving 9 bases between. As DNA, the CDR3 is TGTGCCAGCTCACCACAGGGTAGGGCTGAAGCTTTCTTT. It codes for CASSPQGRAEAFF.

The chain uses TRBV11-1 and TRBJ1-1, with no clear D. This CDR3 is 14 amino acids long. V was clipped by 1 base and J by 1 base, with 7 bases between them. The germline CDR1 and CDR2 sequences are SGHAT and FQDESV (reference sequence). CDR3 loop: CASSLGLRNTEAFF. CDR3 bases: TGTGCCAGCAGCTTAGGTCTGAGGAACACTGAAGCTTTCTTT.

CDR3 sequence (DNA): TGTGCCAGCAGTTTATCGAAGGGGACCCTAGTAGCCAAAAACATTCAGTACTTC. It yields the protein CASSLSKGTLVAKNIQYF. The rearrangement uses TRBV27 and TRBJ2-4; tentatively, D is TRBD1 or TRBD2 (5 bases each). The germline V gene has CDR1 MNHEY and CDR2 SMNVEV (reference sequence). With 0 bases removed from V and 0 bases from J, the gap between germline ends came to 15 bases. The CDR3 sequence is 18 residues long.

The chain links TRBV5-6 to TRBJ1-2; maybe TRBD1 (6 bases). V lost 0 bases and J lost 4, with 10 bases in between. CDR3 length: 14 residues. Germline assignment: CDR1 SGHDT and CDR2 YYEEEE. CDR3 nucleotide sequence: TGTGCCAGCAGCTTGGTCCACAGGGTCTATGGCTACACCTTC. It translates to CASSLVHRVYGYTF.

This clone was picked up one time. V usage is TRBV28 and J usage is TRBJ1-2; D unresolved. Germline V gives CDR1 MDHEN, CDR2 SYDVKM. The CDR3 consists of 12 residues. The V and J ends lost 5 bases and 5 bases respectively, with 9 bases between them. The CDR3: CASSETRYGYTF. The CDR3, as DNA: TGTGCCAGCAGTGAAACTAGGTATGGCTACACCTTC.

The J gene is TRBJ2-5, the V gene TRBV14; 7 bases are shared with TRBD1. CDR1 and CDR2 (germline): SGHDN, FVKESK. The CDR3 runs to 13 residues. After removal of 6 bases from V and 5 bases from J, the junction contained 6 bases not matched to a gene. In DNA, the CDR3 is TGTGCCAGCAGGTACAGGGGCGGGGAGACCCAGTACTTC. It specifies CASRYRGGETQYF.

This chain connects TRBV6-5 to TRBJ1-2; 10 bases are a match to TRBD1. Germline CDR1 MNHEY, CDR2 SVGAGI. The CDR3 extends over 15 amino acids. The J segment lost 8 bases and the V segment lost 4 bases, leaving 10 bases of the junction unmatched. CDR3 amino acids: CASSFWDRGAGGYTF. Here the CDR3 DNA reads TGTGCCAGCAGTTTCTGGGACAGGGGTGCAGGCGGCTACACCTTC.

The rearrangement uses TRBV27 and TRBJ2-7, with no clear D. Trimming shortened V by 3 bases and J by 1 base, and 7 bases separated the two germline ends. CDR1 is MNHEY and CDR2 is SMNVEV in the germline V gene (reference sequence). The CDR3 runs 13 residues. The CDR3 protein is CASSFRGSYEQYF. The CDR3, as DNA: TGTGCCAGCAGTTTCCGAGGTTCCTACGAGCAGTACTTC.